Listed below are T cell receptor beta chains from one sample, sequenced in a study of regulatory T cells in long-lasting Graves disease. TCRdb itself ran the multiplex PCR reads through MiXCR, one entry per CDR3 protein. Of roughly 500,000 distinct CDR3 sequences listed, around an eighth are singletons. This same sample was also taken into another study, of T cells in Graves' hyperthyroidism and ophthalmopathy.

Specimen: peripheral blood mononuclear cells (PBMCs), collected at new diagnosis, from a patient treated with antithyroid drugs. All receptors derive from a man aged 25-45 years with Graves disease. CDR3s include the opening cysteine and the closing phenylalanine or tryptophan. A D gene is named only where the DNA matches it firmly.

>TRBV2|12|TRBJ2-7|-
CASSVTGLEQYF
>TRBV2|15|TRBJ2-1|-
CASSVAGRTYDEQFF
>TRBV29-1|12|TRBJ1-2|-
CSVVTAMYGYTF
>TRBV6-2/TRBV6-3|14|TRBJ2-5|-
CASNEDYPHETQYF
>TRBV20-1|16|TRBJ2-1|TRBD2
CSARDPAGGPNNEQFF
>TRBV5-1|15|TRBJ1-2|-
CASSKSSGPPGGYTF
>TRBV5-1|16|TRBJ2-1|-
CASSLLGENLYNEQFF
>TRBV7-8|15|TRBJ1-4|-
CASSYMDNVNEKLFF
>TRBV5-1|15|TRBJ2-7|TRBD1
CASSETGQRLYEQYF
>TRBV30|15|TRBJ2-4|TRBD1
CAWGSLKQGVDIQYF
>TRBV28|14|TRBJ1-2|-
CASGPAGGLGGYTF
>TRBV7-9|19|TRBJ2-6|TRBD1
CASSLSPGQFFSGANVLTF
>TRBV19|14|TRBJ1-5|-
CASSMDGTNQPQHF
>TRBV9|13|TRBJ2-3|-
CASSPDYTDTQYF
>TRBV24-1|14|TRBJ2-5|-
CATSDLNSEETQYF
>TRBV6-1|18|TRBJ2-3|TRBD1
CASSNRRPGQAHTDTQYF
>TRBV10-2|19|TRBJ2-6|TRBD1
CASSARQTGVGSGANVLTF
>TRBV15|13|TRBJ2-7|-
CATSRGWGYEQYF
>TRBV6-1|12|TRBJ1-2|-
CAVLVSHEGYTF